This is a list of T cell receptor beta chains from one sample in a study of CD8 T cells in ankylosing spondylitis. Via MiXCR, TCRdb re-called the 5' RACE reads, giving one row per CDR3 protein. The sample carries 250,000 or so distinct CDR3 sequences, under 30% recorded once. Material: blood, either unsorted or a sorted T cell fraction (not recorded which). These receptor sequences come from a male donor with ankylosing spondylitis or in good health (not recorded which). CDR3s include the opening cysteine and the closing phenylalanine or tryptophan. D genes are given only for firm matches. A row's size may be missing; if present it is once, few, many or a size class.

>.|TRBJ2-1|TRBV20-1|.
TGCAGTGCTAGGGTGTCGGGGGAGCATGAGCAGTTCTTC
CSARVSGEHEQFF
>many|TRBJ1-5|TRBV12-3/TRBV12-4|.
TGTGCCAGCAGTCCCCGGGGAGTAACCCAGCATTTT
CASSPRGVTQHF
>once|TRBJ2-4|TRBV3-1|TRBD1
TGTGCCAGCAGCCGCGGGAGGGACAGGGGGCGCAACGACATTCAGTACTTC
CASSRGRDRGRNDIQYF
>.|TRBJ2-3|TRBV12-3/TRBV12-4|TRBD1
TGTGCCAGCAGTACGAGGACAGGGTCTTGGGATACGCAGTATTTT
CASSTRTGSWDTQYF
>few|TRBJ2-2|TRBV5-5|TRBD1
TGTGCCAGCACCAGACAGGGGGCAGGGAACACCGGGGAGCTGTTTTTT
CASTRQGAGNTGELFF
>few|TRBJ1-1|TRBV20-1|TRBD1
TGCAGTGCTAGGAAGACAGGGGTCGGGACTGAAGCTTTCTTT
CSARKTGVGTEAFF
>few|TRBJ2-7|TRBV7-9|.
TGTGCCAGCAGCTTGGGCGATCGGCGGAGCTCCTACGAGCAGTACTTC
CASSLGDRRSSYEQYF
>.|TRBJ2-7|TRBV7-4|.
TGTGCCAGCAGCTTAGAGGGGACCAGGGGCTCCTACGAGCAGTACTTC
CASSLEGTRGSYEQYF
>.|TRBJ2-2|TRBV12-3/TRBV12-4|.
TGTGCCAGCACGAGGAAACGGGGCGGGGAGCTGTTTTTT
CASTRKRGGELFF
>many|TRBJ2-1|TRBV29-1|TRBD2
TGCAGCGTTGCCCCGGGACTAGATGAGCAGTTCTTC
CSVAPGLDEQFF
>many|TRBJ2-2|TRBV12-3/TRBV12-4|TRBD1
TGTGCCAGCAGCATCGGGACAGCGAACACCGGGGAGCTGTTTTTT
CASSIGTANTGELFF
>.|TRBJ2-7|TRBV6-4|TRBD2
TGTGCCAGCAGTGAATCGACAGGGTGGGGTCTAGCGGGACTCTCCTACGAGCAGTACTTC
CASSESTGWGLAGLSYEQYF
>few|TRBJ1-1|TRBV10-3|.
TGTGCCATCAACTCTGGAACGAACACTGAAGCTTTCTTT
CAINSGTNTEAFF
>once|TRBJ1-1|TRBV5-1|TRBD1
TGCGCCAGCAGCTCTACGACAGGGGGTGCGAACACTGAAGCTTTCTTT
CASSSTTGGANTEAFF
>many|TRBJ2-2|TRBV20-1|.
TGCAGTGCTAGTCCTTGGGGAGCCGGGGAGCTGTTTTTT
CSASPWGAGELFF
>many|TRBJ2-2|TRBV20-1|.
TGCAGTGCTAGAGGGCGGGACGGAACCCACCCTGGGAGTAGGACCGGGGAGCTGTTTTTT
CSARGRDGTHPGSRTGELFF
>few|TRBJ2-5|TRBV5-1|.
TGCGCCAGCAGCCATTCGGGTCAAGAGACCCAGTACTTC
CASSHSGQETQYF
>.|TRBJ2-1|TRBV12-3/TRBV12-4|TRBD1
TGTGCCAGCAGTACCCCCGGGACAGGGGGCGATGAGCAGTTCTTC
CASSTPGTGGDEQFF
>few|TRBJ2-3|TRBV20-1|.
TGCAGTGCCCGCCCGACCCAAGATACGCAGTATTTT
CSARPTQDTQYF
>many|TRBJ2-3|TRBV29-1|.
TGCAGCGTGGCCGGACAAAGCACAGATACGCAGTATTTT
CSVAGQSTDTQYF
>.|TRBJ2-6|TRBV12-3/TRBV12-4|TRBD1
TGTGCCAGCAGTCCCACCACAGGGGTCATAGGGGCCAACGTCCTGACTTTC
CASSPTTGVIGANVLTF
>.|TRBJ2-5|TRBV4-1|TRBD2
TGCGCCAGCAGCCAAGTGGGACTAGCAGTTGAGACCCAGTACTTC
CASSQVGLAVETQYF
>.|TRBJ1-1|TRBV9|.
TGTGCCAGCAGCCCCCCCCAGCGCACTGAAGCTTTCTTT
CASSPPQRTEAFF
>.|TRBJ2-1|TRBV6-5|TRBD2
TGTGCCAGCAGTTACAGAACTAGCGGGGGGTCCGCTGTGATCTATGAGCAGTTCTTC
CASSYRTSGGSAVIYEQFF
>.|TRBJ2-3|TRBV20-1|.
TGCAGTGCTAGAGGAGGGGCGGCTTACACAGATACGCAGTATTTT
CSARGGAAYTDTQYF
>few|TRBJ2-3|TRBV14|TRBD1
TGTGCCAGCAGCCGGAACAGGGGTAGTGGAGATACGCAGTATTTT
CASSRNRGSGDTQYF
>many|TRBJ2-2|TRBV29-1|TRBD2
TGCAGCGTTGGGAATCGACCAGCGGGGACCGGGGAGCTGTTTTTT
CSVGNRPAGTGELFF
>.|TRBJ2-1|TRBV7-9|TRBD2
TGTGCCAGCGTTCCGGGACTAGATGTCAATGAGCAGTTCTTC
CASVPGLDVNEQFF
>few|TRBJ1-1|TRBV10-3|.
TGTGCCATCAGCTCCGACCGGGGAGCTGAAGCTTTCTTT
CAISSDRGAEAFF
>.|TRBJ2-1|TRBV4-2|.
TGTGCCAGCAGCCAAGCGGGGGGCTGGAATGAGCAGTTCTTC
CASSQAGGWNEQFF
>.|TRBJ2-3|TRBV9|TRBD2
TGTGCCAGCAGCGTAGGCGGGGGGGCTAGGGCAGATACGCAGTATTTT
CASSVGGGARADTQYF
>.|TRBJ1-6|TRBV11-2|.
TGTGCCAGCAGCTTAGAGGTCGATGGATCACCCCTCCACTTT
CASSLEVDGSPLHF
>few|TRBJ2-3|TRBV6-1|.
TGTGCCAGCAGACAGGACCTCGGGAGCACAGATACGCAGTATTTT
CASRQDLGSTDTQYF
>.|TRBJ2-3|TRBV7-2|TRBD2
TGTGCCAGCAGCTTGGTCTTGCAGGGGCGGGGGGCGCAGTATTTT
CASSLVLQGRGAQYF
>.|TRBJ2-1|TRBV6-5|.
TGTGCCAGCAGTTACTTGGGACGGATGGGCTACAATGAGCAGTTCTTC
CASSYLGRMGYNEQFF
>few|TRBJ1-5|TRBV30|.
TGTGCCTGGAGTGCGTCGAACCCCAATCAGCCCCAGCATTTT
CAWSASNPNQPQHF
>.|TRBJ2-1|TRBV7-6|TRBD1
TGTGCCAGCAGCCCCAAGGACAGGAGGAGCTACAATGAGCAGTTCTTC
CASSPKDRRSYNEQFF
>.|TRBJ2-7|TRBV15|.
TGTGCCACCAGCCACCGCGTAGGAGGGGGTTACGAGCAGTACTTC
CATSHRVGGGYEQYF
>many|TRBJ2-5|TRBV2|.
TGTCTCACCCGCAGGCTATCGGGAGAGACCCAGTACTTC
CLTRRLSGETQYF
>.|TRBJ2-1|TRBV29-1|.
TGCAGCGGTACCGGGACTGGGCCCGCGATTGAGCAGTTCTTC
CSGTGTGPAIEQFF
>.|TRBJ2-3|TRBV4-2|.
TGTGCCAGCAGCCAATTAGGCGTGCTCACAGATACGCAGTATTTT
CASSQLGVLTDTQYF
>many|TRBJ2-7|TRBV20-1|TRBD1
TGCAGTGCTGTGGGGACAGGGGCCCTTGGGTACGAGCAGTACTTC
CSAVGTGALGYEQYF
>.|TRBJ2-1|TRBV18|.
TGTGCCAGCTCACCCTCAATAGGGCAGTACAATGAGCAGTTCTTC
CASSPSIGQYNEQFF
>many|TRBJ1-2|TRBV7-9|.
TGTGCCAGCAGCCCGGGGAATAACTATGGCTACACCTTC
CASSPGNNYGYTF
>many|TRBJ1-6|TRBV9|TRBD1
TGTGCCAGCAGCGGCAGACAGGGCCTGGGGTCACCCCTCCACTTT
CASSGRQGLGSPLHF
>many|TRBJ2-6|TRBV5-6|.
TGTGCCACGCGGGGCCTTAACTCTGGGGCCAACGTCCTGACTTTC
CATRGLNSGANVLTF
>many|TRBJ2-1|TRBV12-3/TRBV12-4|.
TGTGCCAGCAGGGCGGGGGCGCAACATGGGGAGCAGTTCTTC
CASRAGAQHGEQFF
>.|TRBJ2-6|TRBV3-1|.
TGTGCCAGCAGCCGGACGGTTACTGGGGCCAACGTCCTGACTTTC
CASSRTVTGANVLTF
>.|TRBJ2-5|TRBV20-1|.
TGCAGTGCTAGACTACAGGGTAGAGAGACCCAGTACTTC
CSARLQGRETQYF
>.|TRBJ2-3|TRBV28|TRBD1
TGTGCCAGCAACCACAGGGGGCGCAAAGATACGCAGTATTTT
CASNHRGRKDTQYF
>few|TRBJ1-1|TRBV12-3/TRBV12-4|.
TGTGCCAGCAGTTGGGACACTGAAGCTTTCTTT
CASSWDTEAFF
>.|TRBJ1-1|TRBV4-2|.
TGTGCCAGCAGCTCACAGGGTTTCGCTGAAGCTTTCTTT
CASSSQGFAEAFF